This TCR beta chain was obtained from a study of T-cell reconstitution after alpha-beta-depleted transplantation in children. Study outcomes and limitations: The origin of high day-60 TCRbeta diversity in some patients lay in surviving recipient T cells and thymic progenitors.

The table lists this clonotype with a few counts. The antigen is unknown. Germline CDR1 and CDR2: SGHDN and FVKESK. V lost 3 bases, J lost 0 bases, and 5 bases stayed unmatched. This CDR3 has 15 amino acids. Unique molecular identifiers were used in preparing the TCRbeta library. TCRdb independently ran MiXCR on the PCR reads; one entry per CDR3 protein. The table records about 980,000 distinct CDR3 sequences, roughly 29% of them present only once. The chain joins TRBV14 to TRBJ2-7; 7 bases fit TRBD2. The clonotype comes from a boy under two years old who had a stem cell transplant for SCID, so the T cells may come from the graft donor. Source: PBMCs, mostly from graft donor cells, taken 360 days after TCRalphabeta/CD19-depleted stem cell transplant. The CDR3: CASSQGGAISYEQYF. The CDR3 DNA reads as TGTGCCAGCAGCCAGGGAGGGGCCATCTCCTACGAGCAGTACTTC.